These T cell receptor beta chains were read from a single sample in a study of blood T cells in healthy people across ages. TCRdb re-called the 5' RACE reads with MiXCR, one entry per CDR3 protein. The sample includes around 1,500,000 distinct CDR3 sequences, about 43% of them seen just once. The sequenced material came from blood. The source of these receptors is a woman aged 18-29 years in good health. Both conserved end residues are part of each CDR3. A D gene is named only where the DNA matches it firmly. The listing skips clone size in some rows; elsewhere it reads once, few, many or a size class.

cdr3_aa cdr3_nt d_call j_call clone_size v_call
CSVAHLAGANYEQYF TGCAGCGTTGCCCATCTAGCGGGGGCTAACTACGAGCAGTACTTC TRBD2 TRBJ2-7 . TRBV29-1
CSARGASGSPDTQYF TGCAGTGCTAGAGGGGCTAGCGGGAGCCCAGATACGCAGTATTTT TRBD2 TRBJ2-3 . TRBV20-1
CASSLGLEVNEQFF TGTGCCAGCAGCCTAGGACTAGAGGTCAATGAGCAGTTCTTC TRBD2 TRBJ2-1 . TRBV3-1
CASDLGAGDLTGELFF TGTGCCAGCGACTTAGGGGCGGGGGACCTCACCGGGGAGCTGTTTTTT TRBD2 TRBJ2-2 . TRBV7-6
CASTSSGLREQYF TGTGCCAGCACCTCATCAGGGTTGAGGGAGCAGTACTTC . TRBJ2-7 many TRBV6-5
CASSYPGDIQYF TGTGCCAGCAGTTACCCGGGGGACATTCAGTACTTC . TRBJ2-4 many TRBV6-5
CASSPPGTSVDNEQFF TGCGCCAGCAGCCCTCCCGGGACTAGCGTCGACAATGAGCAGTTCTTC TRBD2 TRBJ2-1 few TRBV5-1
CASSESGGVGYTF TGTGCCAGCAGTGAATCAGGGGGCGTAGGCTACACCTTC TRBD1 TRBJ1-2 . TRBV25-1
CASSGRLAHEQFF TGTGCCAGCAGTGGGAGACTAGCGCATGAGCAGTTCTTC TRBD2 TRBJ2-1 few TRBV27
CSAREGTAVDEQFF TGCAGTGCTAGAGAGGGGACGGCGGTGGATGAGCAGTTCTTC . TRBJ2-1 few TRBV20-1
CASSLLRSLGRPSEYGYTF TGTGCCAGCAGCTTACTTCGTTCTCTTGGCCGGCCGTCAGAGTATGGCTACACCTTC . TRBJ1-2 . TRBV7-9
CASSSNRERDHGVDNEQFF TGTGCCAGCAGTTCCAATCGAGAAAGGGATCATGGGGTAGACAATGAGCAGTTCTTC . TRBJ2-1 few TRBV12-3/TRBV12-4
CSAAAGGSGDTQYF TGCAGTGCCGCAGCGGGAGGAAGCGGAGATACGCAGTATTTT TRBD2 TRBJ2-3 few TRBV20-1
CASTWLGGGTDTQYF TGTGCCAGCACTTGGTTAGGGGGTGGCACAGATACGCAGTATTTT . TRBJ2-3 . TRBV6-6
CASSPSGTFYEQYF TGCGCCAGCAGCCCTAGCGGGACTTTCTACGAGCAGTACTTC TRBD2 TRBJ2-7 few TRBV5-1
CASSITGDSGETQYF TGTGCCAGCAGCATAACCGGTGACTCGGGGGAGACCCAGTACTTC . TRBJ2-5 . TRBV7-9
CAGSHLKTEQETQYF TGTGCCGGCAGCCACCTAAAGACAGAACAAGAGACCCAGTACTTC . TRBJ2-5 . TRBV7-8
CASSPGQGTPYGYTF TGCGCCAGCAGCCCGGGACAGGGAACCCCGTATGGCTACACCTTC TRBD1 TRBJ1-2 . TRBV4-1
CASSLFAAGSTDTQYF TGTGCCAGCAGTTTATTTGCCGCAGGAAGCACAGATACGCAGTATTTT . TRBJ2-3 . TRBV28
CASSTRGGLDYGYTF TGTGCCAGCAGCACCCGAGGGGGCTTAGACTATGGCTACACCTTC TRBD1 TRBJ1-2 . TRBV7-8
CSAWGQGASPNQPQHF TGCAGTGCCTGGGGGCAGGGGGCATCCCCTAATCAGCCCCAGCATTTT TRBD1 TRBJ1-5 . TRBV20-1
CASSLGQTGGSSEAFF TGCGCCAGCAGCTTGGGTCAAACAGGGGGCTCAAGTGAAGCTTTCTTT TRBD1 TRBJ1-1 . TRBV5-1
CASTRTGLPGNEQFF TGTGCCAGCACCCGGACAGGCCTCCCGGGCAATGAGCAGTTCTTC TRBD1 TRBJ2-1 . TRBV12-3/TRBV12-4
CATSRDNTEAFF TGTGCCACCAGCAGAGATAACACTGAAGCTTTCTTT . TRBJ1-1 . TRBV15
CATSRGLAGGPSYNEQFF TGTGCCACCAGTCGGGGACTAGCGGGGGGCCCTTCCTACAATGAGCAGTTCTTC TRBD2 TRBJ2-1 . TRBV6-1
CASSRGRGYGYTF TGTGCCAGCTCTAGGGGTAGGGGGTATGGCTACACCTTC . TRBJ1-2 . TRBV27
CASRTAPVSSVEETQYF TGTGCCAGCAGAACTGCGCCCGTTTCTAGCGTTGAAGAGACCCAGTACTTC . TRBJ2-5 few TRBV28
CASSPKTGVGANVLTF TGTGCCAGCAGCCCTAAGACAGGGGTCGGGGCCAACGTCCTGACTTTC TRBD1 TRBJ2-6 few TRBV7-2
CSASGWETQYF TGCAGTGCTAGTGGTTGGGAGACCCAGTACTTC . TRBJ2-5 . TRBV20-1
CSTHTGYEQYF TGCAGCACTCATACAGGCTACGAGCAGTACTTC . TRBJ2-7 . TRBV29-1
CASSEAPAGGFNEQFF TGTGCCAGCAGTGAAGCACCAGCGGGAGGATTCAATGAGCAGTTCTTC TRBD2 TRBJ2-1 . TRBV6-1
CASSLATSRGGYEQYF TGTGCCAGCAGCTTAGCCACTAGCCGGGGAGGTTACGAGCAGTACTTC . TRBJ2-7 few TRBV7-6
CQAGPEKLFF TGCCAGGCAGGGCCTGAAAAACTGTTTTTT . TRBJ1-4 . TRBV20-1
CASRTSGSRSDTQYF TGTGCCAGCAGAACTAGCGGGAGTCGGTCTGATACGCAGTATTTT TRBD2 TRBJ2-3 few TRBV12-3/TRBV12-4
CASSRRTELIQYF TGTGCCAGCAGCCGACGGACGGAACTTATTCAGTACTTC . TRBJ2-4 . TRBV7-7
CASSLSSRGRANEQFF TGTGCCAGCAGCTTGTCCTCTCGCGGGAGGGCCAATGAGCAGTTCTTC TRBD2 TRBJ2-1 . TRBV5-4
CASSAQGLIYGYTF TGTGCCAGCAGTGCCCAGGGGCTCATCTATGGCTACACCTTC . TRBJ1-2 few TRBV6-1
CSARRTAYNEQFF TGCAGTGCCCGCAGGACAGCCTACAATGAGCAGTTCTTC . TRBJ2-1 . TRBV20-1
CASRSPRYQPQHF TGTGCCAGCAGAAGCCCACGATATCAGCCCCAGCATTTT . TRBJ1-5 few TRBV28
CASSRDWGNEQFF TGTGCCAGCAGCCGGGACTGGGGCAATGAGCAGTTCTTC . TRBJ2-1 few TRBV12-3/TRBV12-4
CASSLAPLDYEQYF TGTGCCAGCAGTTTAGCGCCCCTCGACTACGAGCAGTACTTC . TRBJ2-7 . TRBV27
CASGPTIGLPDREGDEQFF TGTGCTAGTGGCCCCACCATTGGGCTGCCGGACAGGGAAGGCGATGAGCAGTTCTTC TRBD1 TRBJ2-1 . TRBV12-5
CASSLGLNNNLEQFF TGTGCCAGCAGTTTGGGGCTAAATAACAACCTTGAGCAGTTCTTC . TRBJ2-1 . TRBV6-6
CSGTGEGGEAFF TGCAGTGGCACGGGGGAGGGGGGGGAAGCTTTCTTT . TRBJ1-1 . TRBV20-1
CASSFFPQLAGGTDTQYF TGTGCCAGCAGTTTTTTCCCTCAACTAGCGGGGGGAACAGATACGCAGTATTTT TRBD2 TRBJ2-3 few TRBV6-5
CATAWEGARETQYF TGTGCCACAGCCTGGGAGGGGGCGCGAGAGACCCAGTACTTC . TRBJ2-5 . TRBV10-3